This T cell receptor beta chain was observed in a study of blood T cell repertoires in COVID-19. About the research overall: Sites across the United States, Italy and Spain contributed samples from acute and convalescent COVID-19. The analysed material was cDNA or gDNA that came from T cells, B-cell-depleted T cells, or PBMCs.

In the study's own analysis: The authors estimated nucleated cell counts from reference gene primer amplification. Measured with immunoSEQ multiplex PCR; TCRdb has only the in-frame clones, and not every one. For V, J and clone size, that table is used; D and trimming come from the DNA. Among hundreds of thousands of clones, around four fifths were seen once, and the ten largest hold around 18%. The sequencing sample was made of peripheral blood. The TCR originated in a woman of 80 years or more with active or convalescent COVID-19.

The CDR3 spells CASSSRGTEETQYF. CDR3 nucleotide sequence: TGTGCCAGCAGCTCACGGGGGACCGAAGAGACCCAGTACTTC. This chain links TRBV5-4 with TRBJ2-5, with a possible D match to TRBD2 (6 bases). This CDR3 region has 14 residues. The V end lost 3 bases, the J end lost 3 bases, and 12 bases lay between the germline ends. Germline CDR1 and CDR2: SGHNT and YYREEE (reference sequence). The full variable domain, with the rest looked up from reference TRBV5-4 and TRBJ2-5, is ETGVTQSPTHLIKTRGQQVTLRCSSQSGHNTVSWYQQALGQGPQFIFQYYREEENGRGNFPPRFSGLQFPNYSSELNVNALELDDSALYLCASSSRGTEETQYFGPGTRLLVL.